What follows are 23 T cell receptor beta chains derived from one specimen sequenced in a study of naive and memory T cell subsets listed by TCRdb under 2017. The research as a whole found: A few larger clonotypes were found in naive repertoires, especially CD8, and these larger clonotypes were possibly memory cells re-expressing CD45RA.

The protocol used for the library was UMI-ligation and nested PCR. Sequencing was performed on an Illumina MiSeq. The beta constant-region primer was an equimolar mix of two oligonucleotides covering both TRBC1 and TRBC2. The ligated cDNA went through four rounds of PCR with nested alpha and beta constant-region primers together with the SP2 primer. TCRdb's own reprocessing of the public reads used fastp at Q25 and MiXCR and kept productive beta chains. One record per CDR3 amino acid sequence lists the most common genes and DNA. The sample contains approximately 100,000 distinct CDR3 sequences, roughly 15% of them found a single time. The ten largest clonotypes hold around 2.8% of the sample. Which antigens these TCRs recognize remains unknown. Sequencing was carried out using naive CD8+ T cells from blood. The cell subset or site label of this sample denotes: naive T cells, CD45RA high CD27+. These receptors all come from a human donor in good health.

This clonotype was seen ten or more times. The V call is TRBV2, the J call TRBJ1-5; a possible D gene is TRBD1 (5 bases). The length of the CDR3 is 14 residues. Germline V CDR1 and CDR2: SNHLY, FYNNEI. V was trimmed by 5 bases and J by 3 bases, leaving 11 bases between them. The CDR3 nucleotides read TGTGCCAGCAGTCAGACAGAGTCCAATCAGCCCCAGCATTTT. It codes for CASSQTESNQPQHF.

The CDR3 is CASSSAGDTGELFF. In nucleotides, the CDR3 is TGTGCCAGCAGCTCAGCGGGGGACACCGGGGAGCTGTTTTTT. The chain carries TRBV11-2 and TRBJ2-2, with 8 bases aligning to TRBD2. CDR1 SGHAT and CDR2 FQNNGV come from the germline V gene. The CDR3 is 14 residues long. The junction had 1 base not matched to a gene; V was cut back by 4 bases and J by 3 bases. Based on the CDR3 plus reference TRBV11-2 and TRBJ2-2, the full variable domain is EAGVAQSPRYKIIEKRQSVAFWCNPISGHATLYWYQQILGQGPKLLIQFQNNGVVDDSQLPKDRFSAERLKGVDSTLKIQPAKLEDSAVYLCASSSAGDTGELFFGEGSRLTVL.

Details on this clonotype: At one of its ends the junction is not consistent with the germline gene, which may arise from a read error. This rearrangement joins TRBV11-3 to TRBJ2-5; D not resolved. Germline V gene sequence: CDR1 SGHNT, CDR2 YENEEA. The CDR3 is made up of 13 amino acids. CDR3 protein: CDSSFGTTETQYF. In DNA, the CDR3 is TGTGACAGCAGCTTTGGAACTACGGAGACCCAGTACTTC.

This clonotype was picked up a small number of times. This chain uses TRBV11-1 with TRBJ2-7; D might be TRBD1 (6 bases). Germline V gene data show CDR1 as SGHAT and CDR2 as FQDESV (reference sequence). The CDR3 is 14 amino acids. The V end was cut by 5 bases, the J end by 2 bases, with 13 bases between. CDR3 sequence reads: CASSVPTGPYEQYF. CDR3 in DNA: TGTGCCAGCAGCGTACCGACAGGACCCTACGAGCAGTACTTC.

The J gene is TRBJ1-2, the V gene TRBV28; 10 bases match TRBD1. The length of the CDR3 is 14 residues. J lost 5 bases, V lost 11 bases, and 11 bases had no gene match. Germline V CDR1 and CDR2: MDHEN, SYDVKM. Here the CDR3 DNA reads TGTGCCTTCAACCCTTCGGGACAGGGGTATGGCTACACCTTC. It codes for CAFNPSGQGYGYTF.

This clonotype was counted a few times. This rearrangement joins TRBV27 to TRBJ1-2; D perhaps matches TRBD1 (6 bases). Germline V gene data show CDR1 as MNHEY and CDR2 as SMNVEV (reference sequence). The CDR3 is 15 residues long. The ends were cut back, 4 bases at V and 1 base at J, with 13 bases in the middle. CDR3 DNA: TGTGCCAGCAGTTCTACAGGGACCCTTAACTATGGCTACACCTTC. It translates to CASSSTGTLNYGYTF.

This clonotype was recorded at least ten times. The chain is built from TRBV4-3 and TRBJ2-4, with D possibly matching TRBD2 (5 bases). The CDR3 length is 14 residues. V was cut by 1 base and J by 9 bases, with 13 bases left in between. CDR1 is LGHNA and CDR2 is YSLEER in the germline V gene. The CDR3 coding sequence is TGCGCCAGCAGCCAAGGGTCGATAGAGGGCATTCAGTACTTC. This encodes CASSQGSIEGIQYF.

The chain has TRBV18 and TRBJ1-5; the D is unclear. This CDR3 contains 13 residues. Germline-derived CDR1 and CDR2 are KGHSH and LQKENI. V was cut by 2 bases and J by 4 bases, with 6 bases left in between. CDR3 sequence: CASSPEGNQPQHF. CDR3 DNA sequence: TGTGCCAGCTCACCAGAAGGTAATCAGCCCCAGCATTTT.

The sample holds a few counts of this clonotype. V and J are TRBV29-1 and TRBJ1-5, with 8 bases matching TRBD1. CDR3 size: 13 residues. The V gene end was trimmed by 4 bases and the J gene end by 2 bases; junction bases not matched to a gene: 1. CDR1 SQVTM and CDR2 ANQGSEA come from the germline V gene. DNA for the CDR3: TGCAGCGTTGGGGGACAGGGCAATCAGCCCCAGCATTTT. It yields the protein CSVGGQGNQPQHF.

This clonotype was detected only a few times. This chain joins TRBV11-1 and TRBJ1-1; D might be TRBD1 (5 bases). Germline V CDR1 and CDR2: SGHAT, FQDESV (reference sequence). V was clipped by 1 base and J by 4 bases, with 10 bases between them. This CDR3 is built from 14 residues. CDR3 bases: TGTGCCAGCAGCTTAGGGTGGGGGACCACTGAAGCTTTCTTT. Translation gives CASSLGWGTTEAFF.

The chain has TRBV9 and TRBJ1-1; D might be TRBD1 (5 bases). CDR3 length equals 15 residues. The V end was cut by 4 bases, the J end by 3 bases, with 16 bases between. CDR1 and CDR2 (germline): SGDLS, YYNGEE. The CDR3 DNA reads TGTGCCAGCAGCCCCAAGATGGGGCCCGACACTGAAGCTTTCTTT. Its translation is CASSPKMGPDTEAFF.

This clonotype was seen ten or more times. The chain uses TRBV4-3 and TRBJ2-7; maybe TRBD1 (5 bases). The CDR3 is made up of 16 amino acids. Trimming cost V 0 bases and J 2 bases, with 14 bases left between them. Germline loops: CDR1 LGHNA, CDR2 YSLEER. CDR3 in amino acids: CASSQDWGSLTYEQYF. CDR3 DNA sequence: TGCGCCAGCAGCCAAGATTGGGGCAGCCTAACCTACGAGCAGTACTTC.

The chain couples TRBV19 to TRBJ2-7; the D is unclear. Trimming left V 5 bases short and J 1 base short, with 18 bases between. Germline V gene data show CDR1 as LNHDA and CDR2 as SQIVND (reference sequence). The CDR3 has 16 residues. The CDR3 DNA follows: TGTGCCAGTAGTGTCGGTTCCCCCGGCGCGTCCTACGAGCAGTACTTC. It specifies CASSVGSPGASYEQYF.

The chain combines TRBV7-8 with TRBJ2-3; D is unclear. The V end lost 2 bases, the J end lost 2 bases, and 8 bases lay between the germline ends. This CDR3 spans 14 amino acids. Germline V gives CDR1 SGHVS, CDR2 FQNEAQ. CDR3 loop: CASSLPYNTDTQYF. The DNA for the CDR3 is TGTGCCAGCAGCTTACCGTATAACACAGATACGCAGTATTTT.

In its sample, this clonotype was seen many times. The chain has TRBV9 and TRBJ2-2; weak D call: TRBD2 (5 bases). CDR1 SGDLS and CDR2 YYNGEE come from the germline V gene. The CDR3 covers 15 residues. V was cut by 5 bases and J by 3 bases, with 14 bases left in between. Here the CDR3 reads CASSGSVRDTGELFF. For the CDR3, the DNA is TGTGCCAGCAGTGGGAGTGTAAGGGACACCGGGGAGCTGTTTTTT.

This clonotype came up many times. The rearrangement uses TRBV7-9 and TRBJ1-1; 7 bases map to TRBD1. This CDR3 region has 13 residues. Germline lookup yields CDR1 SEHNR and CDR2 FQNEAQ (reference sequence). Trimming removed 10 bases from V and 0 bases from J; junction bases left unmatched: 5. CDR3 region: CATGGRMNTEAFF. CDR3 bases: TGTGCCACAGGGGGACGGATGAACACTGAAGCTTTCTTT.

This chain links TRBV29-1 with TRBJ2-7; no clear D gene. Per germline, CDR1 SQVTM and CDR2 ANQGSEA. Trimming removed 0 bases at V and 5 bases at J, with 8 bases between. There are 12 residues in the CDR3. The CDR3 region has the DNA TGCAGCGTTGAAGACAATGGGAACGAGCAGTACTTC. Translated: CSVEDNGNEQYF.

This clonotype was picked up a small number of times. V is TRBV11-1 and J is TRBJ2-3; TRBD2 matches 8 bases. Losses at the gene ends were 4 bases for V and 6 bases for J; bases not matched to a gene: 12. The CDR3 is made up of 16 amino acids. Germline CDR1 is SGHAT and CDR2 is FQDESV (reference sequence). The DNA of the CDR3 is TGTGCCAGCAGCTCCTGGACTAGCTCGGTCGCGGATACGCAGTATTTT. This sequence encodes CASSSWTSSVADTQYF.

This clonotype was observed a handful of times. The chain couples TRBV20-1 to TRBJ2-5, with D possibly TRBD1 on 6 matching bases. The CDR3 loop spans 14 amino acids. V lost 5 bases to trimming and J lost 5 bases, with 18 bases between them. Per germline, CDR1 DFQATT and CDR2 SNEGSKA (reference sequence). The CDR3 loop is CSAPPGAGWETQYF. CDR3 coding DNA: TGCAGTGCTCCACCAGGGGCAGGGTGGGAGACCCAGTACTTC.

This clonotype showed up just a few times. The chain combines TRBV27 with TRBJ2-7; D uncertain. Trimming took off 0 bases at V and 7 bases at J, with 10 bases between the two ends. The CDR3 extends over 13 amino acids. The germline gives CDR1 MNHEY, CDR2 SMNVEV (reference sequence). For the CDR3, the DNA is TGTGCCAGCAGTTTATCCCGGGCGAAGGAGCAGTACTTC. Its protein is CASSLSRAKEQYF.

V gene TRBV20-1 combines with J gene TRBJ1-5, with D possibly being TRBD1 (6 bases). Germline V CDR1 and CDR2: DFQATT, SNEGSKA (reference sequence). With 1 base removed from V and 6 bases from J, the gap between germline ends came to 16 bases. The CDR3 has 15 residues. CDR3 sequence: CSARVLQGGGQPQHF. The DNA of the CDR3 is TGCAGTGCTAGAGTCCTACAGGGAGGTGGTCAGCCCCAGCATTTT.

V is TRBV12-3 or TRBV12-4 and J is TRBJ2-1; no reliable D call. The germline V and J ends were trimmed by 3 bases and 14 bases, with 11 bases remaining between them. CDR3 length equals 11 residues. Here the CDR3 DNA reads TGTGCCAGCAGTTTGGAAAGGTTGGAGTTCTTC. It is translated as CASSLERLEFF.

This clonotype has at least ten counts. Written as DNA, the CDR3 is TGTGCCTGGAGAAGAAGGGACAGTCTCTACGAGCAGTACTTC. Residues: CAWRRRDSLYEQYF. The V gene is TRBV30, the J gene TRBJ2-7, with TRBD1 matching 7 bases. The germline V gene encodes CDR1 GTSNPN and CDR2 SVGIG (reference sequence). This CDR3 comprises 14 residues. The V gene end was trimmed by 3 bases and the J gene end by 3 bases; junction bases not matched to a gene: 8.